The rows below give T cell receptor beta chains drawn from one sample of a study of CD8 T cells in ankylosing spondylitis. TCRdb processed the 5' RACE reads anew with MiXCR; each CDR3 protein has one entry. The sample has about 140,000 distinct CDR3 sequences; 7% to 9% are singletons. Sequencing input: synovial fluid, either unsorted or a sorted T cell fraction (not recorded which). Receptor source: a male donor with ankylosing spondylitis. The CDR3 runs from the conserved cysteine through the conserved F or W. The D gene is left open where the match is weak. Clone size is stated in some rows and not others, as once, few, many or a class when expanded.

j_call	clone_size	v_call	d_call	cdr3_aa	cdr3_nt
TRBJ1-1	.	TRBV5-1	.	CASTLDGNTEAFF	TGCGCCAGCACTCTTGACGGGAACACTGAAGCTTTCTTT
TRBJ2-7	.	TRBV2	.	CASSEAPANEQYF	TGTGCCAGCAGTGAGGCCCCAGCCAACGAGCAGTACTTC
TRBJ1-2	medium-sized	TRBV6-5	.	CASSFGAFGANYGYTF	TGTGCCAGCAGTTTCGGGGCCTTCGGGGCTAACTATGGCTACACCTTC
TRBJ1-6	many	TRBV15	.	CATSMWNNSPLHF	TGTGCCACCAGCATGTGGAATAATTCACCCCTCCACTTT
TRBJ2-5	few	TRBV7-2	.	CASSTSPRETQYF	TGTGCCAGCAGCACGTCTCCGAGGGAGACCCAGTACTTC
TRBJ2-3	few	TRBV7-9	.	CASSLNVEDTQYF	TGTGCCAGCAGCTTAAACGTGGAGGATACGCAGTATTTT
TRBJ2-1	many	TRBV7-9	TRBD2	CASSLEVSGRDEQFF	TGTGCCAGCAGCTTAGAAGTGTCCGGGAGGGATGAGCAGTTCTTC
TRBJ2-1	few	TRBV20-1	TRBD2	CSARDSQRGYNEQFF	TGCAGTGCTAGAGATTCCCAGCGGGGGTACAATGAGCAGTTCTTC
TRBJ2-3	once	TRBV7-9	TRBD2	CASSFFLAGGPDTQYF	TGTGCCAGCAGCTTCTTCCTAGCGGGAGGGCCTGATACGCAGTATTTT
TRBJ1-1	many	TRBV9	.	CASSLTTNTEAFF	TGTGCCAGCAGCCTTACGACGAACACTGAAGCTTTCTTT
TRBJ1-5	.	TRBV4-2	.	CASSQDAGAEQPQHF	TGTGCCAGCAGCCAAGATGCAGGGGCTGAACAGCCCCAGCATTTT
TRBJ1-1	few	TRBV12-3/TRBV12-4	.	CASSLRLGDAFF	TGTGCCAGCAGTTTAAGGTTAGGGGACGCTTTCTTT
TRBJ1-1	many	TRBV6-2/TRBV6-3	.	CASSLKENTEAFF	TGTGCCAGCAGTTTAAAGGAGAACACTGAAGCTTTCTTT
TRBJ1-2	many	TRBV20-1	.	CSAPDPSNYGYTF	TGCAGTGCGCCGGACCCATCTAACTATGGCTACACCTTC
TRBJ2-2	.	TRBV5-1	.	CASSFSSLWEDTGELFF	TGCGCCAGCAGCTTTAGTTCCCTTTGGGAGGACACCGGGGAGCTGTTTTTT
TRBJ1-5	many	TRBV6-5	TRBD1	CASSYPPDRASNQPQHF	TGTGCCAGCAGTTACCCCCCCGACAGGGCGAGCAATCAGCCCCAGCATTTT
TRBJ1-6	once	TRBV7-8	.	CASSPREGNSPLHF	TGTGCCAGCAGCCCCCGGGAGGGGAATTCACCCCTCCACTTT
TRBJ2-2	medium-sized	TRBV5-5	.	CASSLTGTGELFF	TGTGCCAGCAGCTTGACAGGGACCGGGGAGCTGTTTTTT
TRBJ2-7	many	TRBV20-1	TRBD1	CSATDRDDEQYF	TGCAGTGCTACTGACAGGGACGACGAGCAGTACTTC
TRBJ1-1	.	TRBV20-1	.	CSARAEALYSEAFF	TGCAGTGCTAGAGCCGAGGCTCTTTACAGTGAAGCTTTCTTT
TRBJ2-5	few	TRBV30	.	CAWSSDWETQYF	TGTGCCTGGAGTTCGGACTGGGAGACCCAGTACTTC
TRBJ2-2	.	TRBV19	.	CASFYGELFF	TGTGCCAGTTTTTACGGGGAGCTGTTTTTT
TRBJ2-7	.	TRBV20-1	TRBD2	CSALSGTTVYEQYF	TGCAGTGCTCTTTCCGGGACTACTGTCTACGAGCAGTACTTC
TRBJ2-5	many	TRBV25-1	.	CASRSTVPETQYF	TGTGCCAGCAGGTCGACAGTTCCAGAGACCCAGTACTTC
TRBJ2-7	many	TRBV20-1	TRBD2	CSVGLAGGFRYEQYF	TGCAGTGTTGGACTAGCGGGAGGGTTCCGGTACGAGCAGTACTTC
TRBJ2-1	.	TRBV24-1	.	CATSDYPDRSLRNEQFF	TGTGCCACCAGTGATTACCCAGACAGATCCCTCCGCAATGAGCAGTTCTTC
TRBJ2-7	many	TRBV20-1	.	CSATSFQVPYEQYF	TGCAGTGCTACGTCTTTCCAGGTCCCCTACGAGCAGTACTTC
TRBJ2-7	few	TRBV18	TRBD1	CASSPQQGVGEQYF	TGTGCCAGCTCACCCCAACAGGGGGTAGGCGAGCAGTACTTC